The next 13 T cell receptor beta chains were all read from a single sample in a study of blood T cell repertoires in COVID-19. Data came from immunoSEQ multiplex PCR; TCRdb stores just in-frame clones and leaves some out. The table shows approximately 130,000 clones, with approximately 87% occurring only once. Source material: peripheral blood. Receptors originate from a man between 60 and 70 years old with acute or convalescent COVID-19.

J is TRBJ1-1 and V is TRBV9, with TRBD1 identical over 9 bases. With V trimmed by 3 bases and J by 0 bases, 9 bases remained unmatched. CDR3 length: 17 amino acids. Germline loops: CDR1 SGDLS, CDR2 YYNGEE. CDR3 coding DNA: TGTGCCAGCAGCGCCGGGACAGGGAGTAAGATGAACACTGAAGCTTTCTTT. The encoded protein is CASSAGTGSKMNTEAFF.

V and J are TRBV28 and TRBJ1-2; D is uncertain. V was cut by 6 bases and J by 8 bases, with 7 bases left in between. This CDR3 has 10 amino acids. Germline V gene lookup returns CDR1 MDHEN and CDR2 SYDVKM. The CDR3 nucleotides read TGTGCCAGCAGCCAGGTCGGCTACACCTTC. Protein: CASSQVGYTF.

This chain links TRBV19 with TRBJ1-1; 10 bases fit TRBD1. Germline-derived CDR1 and CDR2 are LNHDA and SQIVND (reference sequence). V trimming: 5 bases; J trimming: 0 bases; junction bases outside the gene matches: 6. CDR3 length equals 16 residues. The CDR3 bases are TGTGCCAGTAGTTCGGGACAGGGGATCCTGAACACTGAAGCTTTCTTT. This codes for CASSSGQGILNTEAFF.

This clone was observed once. For the CDR3, the DNA is TGTGCCACCAGCAGCGAGACAGACTATGGCTACACCTTC. Its translation is CATSSETDYGYTF. The rearrangement uses TRBV15 and TRBJ1-2; tentative D call: TRBD1 (5 bases). CDR3 length equals 13 residues. Between the trimmed V and J ends, which lost 3 bases and 3 bases, there was a span of 8 bases. Germline CDR1 LNHNV, CDR2 YYDKDF (reference sequence).

J is TRBJ2-1 and V is TRBV7-2, with D possibly TRBD2 on 6 matching bases. V lost 1 base to trimming and J lost 4 bases, with 11 bases between them. Germline CDR1 and CDR2: SGHTA and FQGNSA. The CDR3 extends over 15 amino acids. CDR3 in DNA: TGTGCCAGCAGCTTAGAGAGGGCGGGATACAATGAGCAGTTCTTC. As protein: CASSLERAGYNEQFF.

The chain employs TRBV25-1 and TRBJ1-1, with a possible D match to TRBD1 (6 bases). Germline V gene data show CDR1 as MGHDK and CDR2 as SYGVNS. CDR3 length: 14 amino acids. V was shortened by 4 bases and J by 0 bases, with 9 bases between the two germline ends. CDR3 sequence reads: CASSGDMMNTEAFF. The DNA of the CDR3 is TGTGCCAGCAGTGGGGACATGATGAACACTGAAGCTTTCTTT.

The V gene is TRBV28, the J gene TRBJ2-3; 8 bases agree with TRBD2. Germline lookup yields CDR1 MDHEN and CDR2 SYDVKM. Trimming cost V 2 bases and J 2 bases; bases outside gene matches: 3. The CDR3 runs 15 residues. CDR3 in DNA: TGTGCCAGCAGTTTAGCGGGAGGCCCCACAGATACGCAGTATTTT. Translated, it gives CASSLAGGPTDTQYF.

This clone was observed a single time. The genes are TRBV27 and TRBJ1-1; D remains unclear. Trimming shortened V by 8 bases and J by 1 base, and 11 bases separated the two germline ends. This CDR3 contains 13 residues. Germline CDR1 reads MNHEY; CDR2 reads SMNVEV (reference sequence). CDR3 region: CASGWSSNTEAFF. The CDR3 region has the DNA TGTGCCAGCGGCTGGTCTTCGAACACTGAAGCTTTCTTT.

This clone has a handful of counts. The genes are TRBV7-2 and TRBJ2-5; D is unresolved. Trimming took off 1 base at V and 1 base at J, with 22 bases between the two ends. CDR1 and CDR2 from the germline V gene are SGHTA and FQGNSA. This CDR3 is 19 amino acids long. Here the CDR3 DNA reads TGTGCCAGCAGCTTAGTACCAGCGAGGTTCAGTCACGGCCAAGAGACCCAGTACTTC. It yields the protein CASSLVPARFSHGQETQYF.

The chain links TRBV6-5 to TRBJ2-1; weak D call: TRBD2 (6 bases). CDR1 and CDR2 from the germline V gene are MNHEY and SVGAGI. Deletions cut 4 bases from V and 8 bases from J, with 21 bases between. The CDR3 runs 16 residues. The CDR3 bases are TGTGCCAGCAGTTCCCACCCCGGGACTGGGAGGCATGAGCAGTTCTTC. Amino acid sequence: CASSSHPGTGRHEQFF.

V gene TRBV24-1 combines with J gene TRBJ2-2; 9 bases are a match to TRBD1. The CDR3 extends over 14 amino acids. Per germline, CDR1 KGHDR and CDR2 SFDVKD. With 9 bases clipped from V and 4 bases from J, the junction kept 5 bases outside the gene matches. The CDR3 nucleotides are TGTGCCACCTCCGGGACAGGGAGCACCGGGGAGCTGTTTTTT. Translating it yields CATSGTGSTGELFF.

With regard to this clone: A much larger clonotype is one base distant, so this may be a read error. V gene TRBV28 combines with J gene TRBJ1-1; D unclear. Looked up from germline, CDR1 is MDHEN and CDR2 is SYDVKM. The CDR3 extends over 13 amino acids. The V end was cut by 3 bases, the J end by 1 base, with 6 bases between. The CDR3 loop reads CASSFRGNTEAFF. The CDR3 DNA is TGTGCCAGCAGTTTTCGGGGGAACACTGAAGCTTTCTTT.

The rearrangement joins TRBV19 to TRBJ2-3; D perhaps matches TRBD2 (6 bases). Trimming cost V 4 bases and J 5 bases, with 10 bases left between them. CDR1 is LNHDA and CDR2 is SQIVND in the germline V gene (reference sequence). The length of the CDR3 is 13 residues. CDR3 coding DNA: TGTGCCAGTAGTAACCAGGGAGGAGATACGCAGTATTTT. This translates into CASSNQGGDTQYF.